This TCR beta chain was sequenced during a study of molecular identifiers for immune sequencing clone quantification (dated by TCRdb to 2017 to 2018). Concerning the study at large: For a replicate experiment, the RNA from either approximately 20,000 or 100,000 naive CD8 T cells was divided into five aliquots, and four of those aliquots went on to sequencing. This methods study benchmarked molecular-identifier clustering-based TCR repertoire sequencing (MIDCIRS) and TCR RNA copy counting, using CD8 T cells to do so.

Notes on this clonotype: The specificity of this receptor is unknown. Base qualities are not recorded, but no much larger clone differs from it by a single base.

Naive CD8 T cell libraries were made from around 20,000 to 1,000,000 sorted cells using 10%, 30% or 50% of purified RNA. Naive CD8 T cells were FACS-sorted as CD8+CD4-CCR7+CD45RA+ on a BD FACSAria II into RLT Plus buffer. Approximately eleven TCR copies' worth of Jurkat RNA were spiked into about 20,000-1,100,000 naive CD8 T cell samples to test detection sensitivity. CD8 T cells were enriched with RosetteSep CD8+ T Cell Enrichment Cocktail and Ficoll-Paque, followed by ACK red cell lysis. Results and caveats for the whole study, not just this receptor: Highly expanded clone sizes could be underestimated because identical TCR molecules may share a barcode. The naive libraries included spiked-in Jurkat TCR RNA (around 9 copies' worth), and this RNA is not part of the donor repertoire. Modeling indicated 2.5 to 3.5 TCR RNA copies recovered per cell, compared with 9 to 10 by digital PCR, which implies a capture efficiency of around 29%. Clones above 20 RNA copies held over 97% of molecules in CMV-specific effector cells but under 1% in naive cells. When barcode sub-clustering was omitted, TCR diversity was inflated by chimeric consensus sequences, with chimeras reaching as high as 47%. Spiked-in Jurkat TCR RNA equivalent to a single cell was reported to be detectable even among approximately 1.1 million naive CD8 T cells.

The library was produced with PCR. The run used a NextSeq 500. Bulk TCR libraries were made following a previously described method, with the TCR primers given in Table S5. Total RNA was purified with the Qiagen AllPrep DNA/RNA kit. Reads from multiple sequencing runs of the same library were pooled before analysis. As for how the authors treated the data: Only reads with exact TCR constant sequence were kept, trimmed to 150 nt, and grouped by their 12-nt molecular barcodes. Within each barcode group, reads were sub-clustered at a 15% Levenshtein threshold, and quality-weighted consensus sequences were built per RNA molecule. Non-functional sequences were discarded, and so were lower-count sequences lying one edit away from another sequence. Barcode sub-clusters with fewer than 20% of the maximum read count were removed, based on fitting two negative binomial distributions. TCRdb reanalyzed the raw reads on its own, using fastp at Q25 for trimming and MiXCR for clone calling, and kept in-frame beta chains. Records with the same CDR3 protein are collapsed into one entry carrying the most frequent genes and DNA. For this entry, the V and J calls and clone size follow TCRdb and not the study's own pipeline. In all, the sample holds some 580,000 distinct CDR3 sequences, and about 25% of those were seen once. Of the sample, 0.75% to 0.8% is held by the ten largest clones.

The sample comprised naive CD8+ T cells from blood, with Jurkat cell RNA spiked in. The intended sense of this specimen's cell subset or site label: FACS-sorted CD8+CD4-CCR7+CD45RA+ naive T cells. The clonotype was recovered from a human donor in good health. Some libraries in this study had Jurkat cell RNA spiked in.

The DNA is as follows: TGTGCCAGCAGTGGCCATTTGGACAGGACCTACGAGCAGTACTTC. This encodes CASSGHLDRTYEQYF. The V and J genes are TRBV2 and TRBJ2-7; 7 bases in the middle match TRBD1. Taken from the germline V gene, the CDR1 and CDR2 loops are SNHLY and FYNNEI. Its CDR3 holds 15 amino acids, cysteine through phenylalanine. CDR3 DNA is the only sequence kept; it has 45 bases, read in frame from the first base. V lost 4 bases and J lost 2 bases, and the count of bases not matched to a germline gene is 8.